The 20 T cell receptor beta chains presented below share a single source sample, sequenced in a study of blood T cell repertoires in COVID-19. Libraries were prepared by immunoSEQ multiplex PCR; TCRdb keeps only in-frame clonotypes and omits some of them. The table shows hundreds of thousands of clones, with around nine tenths occurring only once. Sequencing used PBMCs or T cells enriched from blood (not recorded which). These receptors were collected from a woman between 50 and 59 years old who had recovered from COVID-19.

This clone appeared once. V is TRBV5-4 and J is TRBJ1-1; possible D gene TRBD1, 6 bases. Germline assignment: CDR1 SGHNT and CDR2 YYREEE (reference sequence). Trimming shortened V by 0 bases and J by 3 bases, and 12 bases separated the two germline ends. The CDR3 has 15 amino acids. The CDR3 nucleotides read TGTGCCAGCAGCTTGGACGCAGGGGTGTACACTGAAGCTTTCTTT. It codes for CASSLDAGVYTEAFF.

The V and J genes are TRBV7-9 and TRBJ1-1; no reliable D call. Germline CDR1 and CDR2: SEHNR and FQNEAQ (reference sequence). This CDR3 comprises 14 residues. With 1 base removed from V and 1 base from J, the gap between germline ends came to 7 bases. Written as DNA, the CDR3 is TGTGCCAGCAGCTTAGAGCGAACGAACACTGAAGCTTTCTTT. Translated: CASSLERTNTEAFF.

The V and J genes are TRBV2 and TRBJ2-3; 9 positions match TRBD2. V was pared by 5 bases and J by 6 bases, with 6 bases of the junction left unmatched. This CDR3 region has 14 residues. CDR1 and CDR2 from the germline V gene are SNHLY and FYNNEI. Here the CDR3 DNA reads TGTGCCAGCAGTTTAGCGGGGGCGATTGATACGCAGTATTTT. This translates into CASSLAGAIDTQYF. The full variable domain, its missing parts supplied by reference TRBV2 and TRBJ2-3, is EPEVTQTPSHQVTQMGQEVILRCVPISNHLYFYWYRQILGQKVEFLVSFYNNEISEKSEIFDDQFSVERPDGSNFTLKIRSTKLEDSAMYFCASSLAGAIDTQYFGPGTRLTVL.

The rearrangement uses TRBV19 and TRBJ1-5; TRBD1 matches at 8 bases. Germline CDR1 LNHDA, CDR2 SQIVND (reference sequence). There are 14 residues in the CDR3. With 7 bases clipped from V and 4 bases from J, the junction kept 6 bases outside the gene matches. For the CDR3, the DNA is TGTGCCAGTACCCCAGGGGGCCTAAATCAGCCCCAGCATTTT. It encodes CASTPGGLNQPQHF.

The chain couples TRBV28 to TRBJ1-1; the D gene is possibly TRBD1 (6 bases). CDR1 is MDHEN, CDR2 SYDVKM, per germline. Between the trimmed V and J ends, which lost 5 bases and 6 bases, there was a span of 16 bases. This CDR3 has 14 amino acids. The CDR3 DNA follows: TGTGCCAGCAGTCGGCTCCCAGGGGAGTCTGAAGCTTTCTTT. It translates to CASSRLPGESEAFF.

The chain uses TRBV7-2 and TRBJ2-1; D not certain. Germline values: CDR1 SGHTA, CDR2 FQGNSA. V was shortened by 5 bases and J by 4 bases, with 9 bases between the two germline ends. This CDR3 is 13 amino acids long. The chain's CDR3 is CASSPSRYNEQFF. The CDR3 nucleotides are TGTGCCAGCAGCCCTAGTAGGTACAATGAGCAGTTCTTC. The full variable domain, in which reference TRBV7-2 and TRBJ2-1 provide the parts outside the CDR3, is GAGVSQSPSNKVTEKGKDVELRCDPISGHTALYWYRQSLGQGLEFLIYFQGNSAPDKSGLPSDRFSAERTGGSVSTLTIQRTQQEDSAVYLCASSPSRYNEQFFGPGTRLTVL.

The V call is TRBV6-1, the J call TRBJ1-1; tentatively, D is TRBD1 (6 bases). Germline V CDR1 and CDR2: MNHNS, SASEGT. This CDR3 comprises 16 residues. V lost 2 bases to trimming and J lost 4 bases, with 17 bases between them. CDR3: CASSELEGGLGTEAFF. CDR3 coding DNA: TGTGCCAGCAGTGAATTAGAGGGGGGGCTGGGCACTGAAGCTTTCTTT.

This clone was observed a few times. This chain joins TRBV27 and TRBJ1-2; tentatively, D is TRBD1 (5 bases). CDR3 length: 14 amino acids. V shed 3 bases and J shed 2 bases, with 10 bases lying between them. Per germline, CDR1 MNHEY and CDR2 SMNVEV (reference sequence). CDR3 nucleotide sequence: TGTGCCAGCAGTTTTGCGGGGGGAAACTATGGCTACACCTTC. Encoded protein: CASSFAGGNYGYTF.

The chain has TRBV29-1 and TRBJ1-1; a possible D gene is TRBD1 (5 bases). CDR3 size: 13 residues. Trimming removed 6 bases at V and 4 bases at J, with 15 bases between. CDR1 is SQVTM and CDR2 is ANQGSEA in the germline V gene. The DNA of the CDR3 is TGCAGCGTGCGGGACTCTCTGGGCACTGAAGCTTTCTTT. Its translation is CSVRDSLGTEAFF.

V gene TRBV3-1 (or the pseudogene TRBV3-2) combines with J gene TRBJ2-2; D might be TRBD1 (6 bases). The ends were cut back, 1 base at V and 1 base at J, with 19 bases in the middle. The CDR3 extends over 19 amino acids. Germline V gene data show CDR1 as LGHDT and CDR2 as YNNKEL (reference sequence). The CDR3 here is CASSQGERPTGLNTGELFF. The CDR3 DNA reads TGTGCCAGCAGCCAAGGTGAAAGGCCGACAGGATTGAACACCGGGGAGCTGTTTTTT.

The chain joins TRBV18 to TRBJ2-1, with 14 nucleotides matching TRBD2. The CDR3 loop spans 17 amino acids. Per germline, CDR1 KGHSH and CDR2 LQKENI. J gave up 9 bases and V 5 bases, and 12 bases lay outside the gene matches. The DNA of the CDR3 is TGTGCCAGCTCATCATCCGGGACTAGCGGGGGTGTGGGTGAGCAGTTCTTC. This codes for CASSSSGTSGGVGEQFF.

This chain links TRBV6-5 with TRBJ1-2; no reliable D call. This CDR3 region has 14 residues. Germline loops: CDR1 MNHEY, CDR2 SVGAGI. Trimming took 8 bases from V and 6 from J, leaving 19 bases between them. CDR3 nucleotide sequence: TGTGCCAGCCTGACAATCGGTCGAGAAAATGGCTACACCTTC. This gives the protein CASLTIGRENGYTF.

The chain uses TRBV27 and TRBJ1-1, with 8 bases fitting TRBD1. With V trimmed by 3 bases and J by 4 bases, 4 bases remained unmatched. The CDR3 is 14 amino acids. Germline CDR1 MNHEY, CDR2 SMNVEV (reference sequence). The CDR3 sequence is CASSLSGGTTEAFF. For the CDR3, the DNA is TGTGCCAGCAGTTTGTCAGGGGGCACCACTGAAGCTTTCTTT.

The chain uses TRBV4-1 and TRBJ2-1; 11 positions agree with TRBD2. Trimming cost V 3 bases and J 6 bases; bases outside gene matches: 4. The CDR3 has 15 amino acids. Germline lookup yields CDR1 MGHRA and CDR2 YSYEKL. The CDR3 DNA follows: TGCGCCAGCAGCCACTTGGGACTAGCGGTCAATGAGCAGTTCTTC. Translation gives CASSHLGLAVNEQFF.

The chain carries TRBV5-4 and TRBJ2-7, with D tentatively TRBD1 (5 bases). From germline, CDR1 is SGHNT and CDR2 YYREEE (reference sequence). This CDR3 is 14 amino acids long. Trimming took 4 bases from V and 3 from J, leaving 14 bases between them. The CDR3 protein is CASSVDSGVYEQYF. The DNA for the CDR3 is TGTGCCAGCAGCGTAGACAGTGGCGTCTACGAGCAGTACTTC.

The V gene is TRBV28, the J gene TRBJ1-5; no reliable D call. The CDR3 is 11 residues long. Germline CDR1 and CDR2: MDHEN and SYDVKM. With 7 bases removed from V and 5 bases from J, the gap between germline ends came to 6 bases. The CDR3 DNA sequence: TGTGCCAGCACATCCCATCAGCCCCAGCATTTT. This codes for CASTSHQPQHF. Full variable domain (outside the CDR3, taken from reference TRBV28 and TRBJ1-5): DVKVTQSSRYLVKRTGEKVFLECVQDMDHENMFWYRQDPGLGLRLIYFSYDVKMKEKGDIPEGYSVSREKKERFSLILESASTNQTSMYLCASTSHQPQHFGDGTRLSIL.

V usage is TRBV7-2 and J usage is TRBJ1-1; 9 bases are a match to TRBD1. Trimming removed 3 bases from V and 7 bases from J; junction bases left unmatched: 9. The CDR3 has 15 residues. Per the germline V gene, CDR1 is SGHTA and CDR2 is FQGNSA. This chain's CDR3 is CASSFTPGQGYEAFF. The CDR3 DNA reads as TGTGCCAGCAGCTTTACGCCGGGACAGGGTTATGAAGCTTTCTTT.

This clone was seen a single time. The chain links TRBV6-2 or TRBV6-3 to TRBJ2-5, with 9 bases that match TRBD2. Germline V gives CDR1 MNHEY, CDR2 SVGEGT. The trim removed 4 bases at V and 2 bases at J, leaving 8 bases unmatched. This CDR3 is 16 amino acids long. The CDR3 coding sequence is TGTGCCAGCAGTTTCAATATAGCGGGGGCTCAAGAGACCCAGTACTTC. Translated: CASSFNIAGAQETQYF.

The rearrangement joins TRBV5-1 to TRBJ2-7, with 8 positions matching TRBD1. This CDR3 contains 12 residues. The germline V gene has CDR1 SGHRS and CDR2 YFSETQ. With V trimmed by 4 bases and J by 5 bases, 2 bases remained unmatched. The CDR3 DNA reads as TGCGCCAGCAGCCAGGGGGCTAACGAGCAGTACTTC. It yields the protein CASSQGANEQYF.

The sample holds a few counts of this clone. This chain uses TRBV4-3 with TRBJ1-1, with a tentative D call TRBD1 (5 bases). This CDR3 region has 16 residues. V dropped 0 bases and J dropped 5 bases, with 16 bases sitting between them. Germline lookup yields CDR1 LGHNA and CDR2 YSLEER. The CDR3 region has the DNA TGCGCCAGCAGCCAAGACCCTTGGGGGGTTGGGACTGAAGCTTTCTTT. Encoded protein: CASSQDPWGVGTEAFF.